This paragraph reports one T cell receptor (beta chain). Deep was the level used in running the assay. This table comes from immunoSEQ multiplex PCR, and its TCRdb copy is limited to in-frame clones, with some not included. The data contain nearly 1 million clones, over 60% of them singletons. This specimen comes from a study of shared clonotypes between healthy human individuals. Trimming took 6 bases from V and 4 from J; bases not matched to a gene: 5. The CDR3 totals 13 residues. Germline assignment: CDR1 SNHLY and CDR2 FYNNEI. This sequence joins TRBV2 and TRBJ1-2; 7 nucleotides line up with TRBD1. The specimen sequenced was memory CD4+ T cells sorted from blood. The subset: CD45RA-negative fraction. This sequence originates from a man in his late teens or twenties in good health. The DNA of the CDR3 is TGTGCCAGCAGAGTCAGGGGGGGCTATGGCTACACCTTC. Translating it yields CASRVRGGYGYTF.